These T cell receptor beta chains were read from a single sample in a study of response to subunit inactivated influenza vaccine. TCRdb re-derived calls from the RT-PCR reads in MiXCR, one entry per CDR3 protein. The table shows approximately 290,000 distinct CDR3 sequences, with approximately 23% occurring only once. Sequencing used PBMCs from blood, obtained about 19 months after vaccination. These receptors were collected from a man aged 50 to 75 who received an inactivated influenza vaccine. Each CDR3 is given with its conserved first and last residue. The D gene is left open where the match is weak. Not all rows give a size; the values are once, few, many and, for expanded clones, a class.

size: many
V: TRBV18
J: TRBJ1-1
D: TRBD1
CDR3: CASSPNDRGIEAFF
DNA: TGTGCCAGCTCACCTAACGACAGGGGGATTGAAGCTTTCTTT

size: few
V: TRBV5-1
J: TRBJ2-4
D: TRBD1
CDR3: CASSYDRGAKNIQYF
DNA: TGCGCCAGCAGCTATGACAGGGGTGCCAAAAACATTCAGTACTTC

size: many
V: TRBV19
J: TRBJ1-1
D: TRBD1
CDR3: CASSIPWTGGTEAFF
DNA: TGTGCCAGTAGCATTCCATGGACAGGGGGAACTGAAGCTTTCTTT

size: few
V: TRBV7-2
J: TRBJ2-2
D: TRBD2
CDR3: CAGRAGGPTGELFF
DNA: TGTGCCGGAAGAGCGGGAGGGCCCACCGGGGAGCTGTTTTTT

size: .
V: TRBV7-9
J: TRBJ1-3
D: .
CDR3: CASSPRSLSGNTIYF
DNA: TGTGCCAGCAGCCCGAGGAGTCTCTCTGGAAACACCATATATTTT

size: few
V: TRBV6-5
J: TRBJ1-1
D: .
CDR3: CASSLSGLAFF
DNA: TGTGCCAGCAGCCTCAGTGGTTTGGCTTTCTTT

size: few
V: TRBV7-2
J: TRBJ2-5
D: TRBD2
CDR3: CASSFITGGETQYF
DNA: TGTGCCAGCAGCTTTATAACCGGGGGGGAGACCCAGTACTTC

size: .
V: TRBV25-1
J: TRBJ2-3
D: .
CDR3: CASRGGSGTDTQYF
DNA: TGTGCCAGCAGAGGGGGGAGCGGCACAGATACGCAGTATTTT

size: .
V: TRBV5-5
J: TRBJ2-2
D: .
CDR3: CASSLVARPGTGELFF
DNA: TGTGCCAGCAGCTTGGTGGCCAGGCCGGGAACCGGGGAGCTGTTTTTT

size: .
V: TRBV19
J: TRBJ2-2
D: .
CDR3: CASSEAGTPNTGELFF
DNA: TGTGCCAGTAGTGAGGCGGGCACCCCGAACACCGGGGAGCTGTTTTTT

size: .
V: TRBV5-1
J: TRBJ2-7
D: .
CDR3: CASSLSYSGYSQTYEQYF
DNA: TGCGCCAGCAGCTTGAGCTACAGCGGATATTCCCAGACCTACGAGCAGTACTTC

size: .
V: TRBV6-1
J: TRBJ1-5
D: .
CDR3: CASRKTWGNQPQHF
DNA: TGTGCCAGCAGAAAGACATGGGGCAATCAGCCCCAGCATTTT

size: many
V: TRBV5-1
J: TRBJ1-2
D: TRBD1
CDR3: CASSVEGQQYGYTF
DNA: TGCGCCAGCAGCGTAGAGGGACAGCAATATGGCTACACCTTC

size: few
V: TRBV6-5
J: TRBJ1-3
D: .
CDR3: CASSYRPGRDANTIYF
DNA: TGTGCCAGCAGTTACCGACCCGGGAGGGATGCAAACACCATATATTTT

size: .
V: TRBV5-1
J: TRBJ2-7
D: .
CDR3: CASGAPGSYEQYF
DNA: TGCGCCAGCGGAGCCCCTGGCAGCTACGAGCAGTACTTC

size: .
V: TRBV12-3/TRBV12-4
J: TRBJ1-5
D: TRBD1
CDR3: CASSSRTGYDQPQHF
DNA: TGTGCCAGCAGTTCCAGGACAGGGTACGATCAGCCCCAGCATTTT

size: .
V: TRBV10-2
J: TRBJ2-7
D: TRBD1
CDR3: CASRNAGQGADEQYF
DNA: TGCGCCAGCCGAAACGCAGGACAGGGGGCGGACGAGCAGTACTTC

size: .
V: TRBV3-1
J: TRBJ1-5
D: .
CDR3: CASSPRLRGQPQHF
DNA: TGTGCCAGCAGCCCCCGGCTCCGAGGGCAGCCCCAGCATTTT

size: .
V: TRBV18
J: TRBJ1-2
D: .
CDR3: CASSTAQGPGTNYGYTF
DNA: TGTGCCAGCTCAACCGCGCAAGGTCCGGGAACTAACTATGGCTACACCTTC

size: .
V: TRBV29-1
J: TRBJ2-1
D: TRBD2
CDR3: CSGGLAGRNEQFF
DNA: TGCAGCGGGGGACTAGCGGGACGGAATGAGCAGTTCTTC

size: few
V: TRBV7-2
J: TRBJ2-5
D: .
CDR3: CASNQRRFQETQYF
DNA: TGTGCCAGCAACCAGCGACGTTTCCAAGAGACCCAGTACTTC

size: many
V: TRBV5-1
J: TRBJ1-1
D: .
CDR3: CASSLVAGNTEAFF
DNA: TGCGCCAGCAGCTTGGTAGCCGGGAACACTGAAGCTTTCTTT

size: few
V: TRBV5-1
J: TRBJ1-4
D: .
CDR3: CASSKVYGQNNEKLFF
DNA: TGCGCCAGCAGCAAAGTCTATGGTCAAAATAATGAAAAACTGTTTTTT

size: .
V: TRBV5-6
J: TRBJ1-4
D: .
CDR3: CASSKGGRSEKLFF
DNA: TGTGCCAGCAGCAAGGGGGGGAGGAGTGAAAAACTGTTTTTT

size: .
V: TRBV6-2/TRBV6-3
J: TRBJ1-1
D: .
CDR3: CASSYPTNTEAFF
DNA: TGTGCCAGCAGTTACCCGACGAACACTGAAGCTTTCTTT

size: once
V: TRBV6-5
J: TRBJ2-4
D: .
CDR3: CASSGSNIQYF
DNA: TGTGCCAGCTCGGGATCAAACATTCAGTACTTC

size: many
V: TRBV28
J: TRBJ2-2
D: TRBD2
CDR3: CASSLLAGGPYGGELFF
DNA: TGTGCCAGCAGTTTGCTAGCGGGAGGGCCCTACGGTGGGGAGCTGTTTTTT

size: .
V: TRBV20-1
J: TRBJ2-1
D: .
CDR3: CSASDWGVGNEQFF
DNA: TGCAGTGCTAGTGATTGGGGGGTAGGGAATGAGCAGTTCTTC

size: many
V: TRBV6-2/TRBV6-3
J: TRBJ1-3
D: .
CDR3: CASSWGNSGNTIYF
DNA: TGTGCCAGCAGTTGGGGGAACTCTGGAAACACCATATATTTT

size: .
V: TRBV10-2
J: TRBJ2-5
D: .
CDR3: CASSESTLSLGPSTQYF
DNA: TGCGCCAGCAGTGAGTCGACTCTAAGCTTAGGACCGAGCACCCAGTACTTC

size: many
V: TRBV12-3/TRBV12-4
J: TRBJ1-1
D: TRBD1
CDR3: CASSLILTGGANTEAFF
DNA: TGTGCCAGCAGTTTAATTCTAACAGGGGGCGCGAACACTGAAGCTTTCTTT

size: few
V: TRBV7-9
J: TRBJ2-1
D: .
CDR3: CASSFRTGSSYNEQFF
DNA: TGTGCCAGCAGCTTCCGGACTGGGAGCTCCTACAATGAGCAGTTCTTC